This T cell receptor beta chain was profiled in a study of blood T cell repertoires in COVID-19. About the study: COVID-19 samples collected from the United States, Italy and Spain covered acute and convalescent phases. In each case, the material was cDNA or gDNA derived from T cells, B-cell-depleted T cells, or PBMCs.

As handled by the study authors: Scientists estimated how many nucleated cells there were by amplifying reference gene primers. Sequenced by immunoSEQ multiplex PCR; TCRdb stores in-frame clones only, minus some. For V, J and clone size, that table is used; D and trimming come from the DNA. In the table there are some 99,000 clones, 75% to 85% of which are singletons. This CDR3 contains 14 residues. In germline, CDR1 is SGHDN, CDR2 FVKESK. V lost 5 bases, J lost 7 bases, and 12 bases lay in between. Sequencing was done on a sample of peripheral blood. This TCR was recovered from a man in his sixties or seventies with acute or convalescent COVID-19. This chain connects TRBV14 to TRBJ1-6, with a possible D match to TRBD1 (6 bases). CDR3 sequence (DNA): TGTGCCAGCAGCATACAGGGTGAAAATTCACCCCTCCACTTT. Translated: CASSIQGENSPLHF.